Listed below are T cell receptor beta chains from one sample, sequenced in a study of cytomegalovirus exposure and HLA in healthy donors. Produced via immunoSEQ multiplex PCR; TCRdb's table is partial and in-frame only. The table records roughly 200,000 clones, about four fifths of them present only once. The sample taken for sequencing was PBMCs. The receptors shown here come from a female donor in good health and CMV-seronegative. The CDR3 runs from the conserved cysteine through the conserved F or W. The D gene is left open where the match is weak. Clone size is not always given. Where it is, it says once, few, many or a class for expanded clones.

CASSTSWGTDQPQHF	TRBJ1-5	few	TRBV19	TRBD1
CASSQVNLGLEYNEQFF	TRBJ2-1	medium-sized	TRBV4-1	NA
CAISGGNTEAFF	TRBJ1-1	few	TRBV10-3	NA
CASSLRSREKETQYF	TRBJ2-5	NA	TRBV27	NA
CASSSQGAQRQPQHF	TRBJ1-5	NA	TRBV19	TRBD1
CASKAGIAYEQYF	TRBJ2-7	NA	TRBV6-6	TRBD2
CASSSYSLNTEAFF	TRBJ1-1	NA	TRBV27	NA
CASSLVTGSGNTIYF	TRBJ1-3	NA	TRBV28	NA
CASMSQGANYGYTF	TRBJ1-2	NA	TRBV2	NA
CASSYPGQEETQYF	TRBJ2-5	NA	TRBV4-1	TRBD1
CASAGITGELFF	TRBJ2-2	few	TRBV6-1	NA
CASSSGHIQGNYGYTF	TRBJ1-2	few	TRBV6-5	TRBD1